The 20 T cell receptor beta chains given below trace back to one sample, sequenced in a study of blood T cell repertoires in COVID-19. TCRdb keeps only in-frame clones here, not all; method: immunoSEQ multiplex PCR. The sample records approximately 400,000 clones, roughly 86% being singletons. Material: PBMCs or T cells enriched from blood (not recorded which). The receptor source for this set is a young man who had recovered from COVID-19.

The DNA of the CDR3 is TGTGCCAGCAGCCACCGGACAGGGTACGAGCAGTACTTC. It encodes CASSHRTGYEQYF. This chain connects TRBV7-8 to TRBJ2-7, with TRBD1 identical over 8 bases. CDR3 length equals 13 residues. CDR1 is SGHVS and CDR2 is FQNEAQ in the germline V gene. V trimming: 5 bases; J trimming: 4 bases; junction bases outside the gene matches: 4.

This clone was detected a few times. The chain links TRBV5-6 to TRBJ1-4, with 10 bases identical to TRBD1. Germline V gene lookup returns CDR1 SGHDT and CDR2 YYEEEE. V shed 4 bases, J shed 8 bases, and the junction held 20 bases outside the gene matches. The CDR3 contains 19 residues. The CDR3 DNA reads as TGTGCCAGCAGCGATGATGGGGGGACAGGGGTCGGTCGGGTCGAAAAACTGTTTTTT. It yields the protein CASSDDGGTGVGRVEKLFF. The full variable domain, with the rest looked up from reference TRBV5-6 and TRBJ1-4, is DAGVTQSPTHLIKTRGQQVTLRCSPKSGHDTVSWYQQALGQGPQFIFQYYEEEERQRGNFPDRFSGHQFPNYSSELNVNALLLGDSALYLCASSDDGGTGVGRVEKLFFGSGTQLSVL.

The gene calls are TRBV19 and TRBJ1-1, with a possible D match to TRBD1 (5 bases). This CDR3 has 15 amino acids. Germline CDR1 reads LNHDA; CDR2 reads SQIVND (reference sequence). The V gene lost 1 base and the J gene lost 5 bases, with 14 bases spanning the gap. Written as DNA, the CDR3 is TGTGCCAGTAGTATAGCGTCCCAGGGAAAAACTGAAGCTTTCTTT. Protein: CASSIASQGKTEAFF.

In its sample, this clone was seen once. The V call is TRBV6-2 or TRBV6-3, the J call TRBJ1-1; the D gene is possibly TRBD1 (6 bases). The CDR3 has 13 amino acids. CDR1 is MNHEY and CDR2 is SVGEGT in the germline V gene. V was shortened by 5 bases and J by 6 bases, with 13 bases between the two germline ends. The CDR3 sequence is CASSDTGKAEAFF. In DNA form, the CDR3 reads TGTGCCAGCAGTGACACAGGGAAGGCTGAAGCTTTCTTT.

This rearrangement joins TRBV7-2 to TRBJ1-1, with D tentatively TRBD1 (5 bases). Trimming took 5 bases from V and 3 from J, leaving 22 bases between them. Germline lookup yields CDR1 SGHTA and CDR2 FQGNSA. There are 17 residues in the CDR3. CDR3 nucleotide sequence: TGTGCCAGCAGCCCCGTCTGGGGCATTTTAGGGGACACTGAAGCTTTCTTT. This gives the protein CASSPVWGILGDTEAFF.

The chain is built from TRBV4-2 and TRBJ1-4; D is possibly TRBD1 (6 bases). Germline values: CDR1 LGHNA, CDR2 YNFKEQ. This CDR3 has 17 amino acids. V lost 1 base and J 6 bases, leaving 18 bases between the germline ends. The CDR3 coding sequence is TGTGCCAGCAGCCAAGCCCCTGAGATGAGGGGGTATGAAAAACTGTTTTTT. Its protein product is CASSQAPEMRGYEKLFF.

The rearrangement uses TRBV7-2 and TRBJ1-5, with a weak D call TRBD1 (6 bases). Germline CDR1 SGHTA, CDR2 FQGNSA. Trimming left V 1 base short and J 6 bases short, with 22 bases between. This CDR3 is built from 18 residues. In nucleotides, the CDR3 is TGTGCCAGCAGCTTAGATCGCGGGGGCCCGGTTAGGGGTCAGCCCCAGCATTTT. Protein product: CASSLDRGGPVRGQPQHF.

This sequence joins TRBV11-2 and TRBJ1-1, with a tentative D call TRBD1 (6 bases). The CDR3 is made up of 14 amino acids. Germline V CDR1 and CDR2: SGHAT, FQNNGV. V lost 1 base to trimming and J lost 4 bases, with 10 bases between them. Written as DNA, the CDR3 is TGTGCCAGCAGCTTAGTAGAAGGGGGCACTGAAGCTTTCTTT. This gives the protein CASSLVEGGTEAFF.

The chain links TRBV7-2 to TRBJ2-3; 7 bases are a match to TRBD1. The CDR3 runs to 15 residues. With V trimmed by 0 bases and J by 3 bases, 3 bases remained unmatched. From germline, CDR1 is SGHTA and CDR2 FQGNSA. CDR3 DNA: TGTGCCAGCAGCTTAGCGACAGGGCGGACAGATACGCAGTATTTT. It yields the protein CASSLATGRTDTQYF.

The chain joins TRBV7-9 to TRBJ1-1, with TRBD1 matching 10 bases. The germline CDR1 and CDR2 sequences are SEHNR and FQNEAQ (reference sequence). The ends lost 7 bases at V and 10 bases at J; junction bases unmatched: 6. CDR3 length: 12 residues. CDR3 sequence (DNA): TGTGCCAGCAAGACAGGGGGCTATCGAGCTTTCTTT. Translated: CASKTGGYRAFF. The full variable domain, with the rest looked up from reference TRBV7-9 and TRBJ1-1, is DTGVSQNPRHKITKRGQNVTFRCDPISEHNRLYWYRQTLGQGPEFLTYFQNEAQLEKSRLLSDRFSAERPKGSFSTLEIQRTEQGDSAMYLCASKTGGYRAFFGQGTRLTVV.

CDR3: CASSGTVNEQYF. The CDR3 coding sequence is TGTGCCAGCAGTGGGACAGTCAACGAGCAGTACTTC. This chain links TRBV2 with TRBJ2-7; perhaps TRBD1 as D (6 bases). The CDR3 is made up of 12 amino acids. Trimming removed 4 bases at V and 5 bases at J, with 9 bases between. Germline values: CDR1 SNHLY, CDR2 FYNNEI.

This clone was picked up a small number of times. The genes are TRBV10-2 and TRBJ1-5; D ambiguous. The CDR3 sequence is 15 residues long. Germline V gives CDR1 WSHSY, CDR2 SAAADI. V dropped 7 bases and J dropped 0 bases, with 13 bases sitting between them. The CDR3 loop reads CASKETAYSNQPQHF. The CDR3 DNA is TGCGCCAGCAAGGAAACAGCTTATAGCAATCAGCCCCAGCATTTT.

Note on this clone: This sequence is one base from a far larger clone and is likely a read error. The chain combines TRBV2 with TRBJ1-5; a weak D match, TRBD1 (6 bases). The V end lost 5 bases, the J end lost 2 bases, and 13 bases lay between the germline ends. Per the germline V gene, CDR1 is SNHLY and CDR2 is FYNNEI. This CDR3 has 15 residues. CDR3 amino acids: CASSPGAGGNQPQHF. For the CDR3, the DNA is TGTGCCAGCAGTCCCGGGGCAGGGGGCAATCAGCCCCAGCATTTT.

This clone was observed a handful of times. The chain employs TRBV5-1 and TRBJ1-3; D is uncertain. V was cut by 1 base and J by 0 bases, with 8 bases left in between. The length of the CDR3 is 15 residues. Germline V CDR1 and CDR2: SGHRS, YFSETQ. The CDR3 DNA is TGCGCCAGCAGCTTGAGCGGTTCCTCTGGAAACACCATATATTTT. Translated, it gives CASSLSGSSGNTIYF.

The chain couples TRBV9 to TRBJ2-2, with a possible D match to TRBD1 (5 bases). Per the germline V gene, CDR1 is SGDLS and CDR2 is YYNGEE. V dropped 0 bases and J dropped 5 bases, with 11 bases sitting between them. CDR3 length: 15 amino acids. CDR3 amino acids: CASSVVPTDTGELFF. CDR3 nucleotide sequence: TGTGCCAGCAGCGTAGTCCCGACAGATACCGGGGAGCTGTTTTTT.

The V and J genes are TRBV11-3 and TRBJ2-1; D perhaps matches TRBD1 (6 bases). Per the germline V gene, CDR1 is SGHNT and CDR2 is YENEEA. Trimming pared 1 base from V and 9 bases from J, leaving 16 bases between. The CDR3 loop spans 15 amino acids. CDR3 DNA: TGTGCCAGCAGCTTAGGTTTGACAGGACTGGGTGAGCAGTTCTTC. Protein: CASSLGLTGLGEQFF.

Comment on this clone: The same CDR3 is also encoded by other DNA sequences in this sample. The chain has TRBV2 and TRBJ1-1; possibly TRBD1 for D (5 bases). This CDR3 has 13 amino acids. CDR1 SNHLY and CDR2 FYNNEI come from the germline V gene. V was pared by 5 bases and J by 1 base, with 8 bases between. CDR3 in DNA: TGTGCCAGCAGTCGAGACAGGAACACTGAAGCTTTCTTT. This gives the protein CASSRDRNTEAFF.

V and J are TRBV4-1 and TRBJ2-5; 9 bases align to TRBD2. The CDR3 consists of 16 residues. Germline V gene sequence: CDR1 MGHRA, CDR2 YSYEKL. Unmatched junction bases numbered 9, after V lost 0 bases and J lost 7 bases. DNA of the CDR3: TGCGCCAGCAGCCAAGATCCCGCGGGGGGGCCACGGACCCAGTACTTC. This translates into CASSQDPAGGPRTQYF.

CDR3 nucleotide sequence: TGTGCCAGTAGTATTGGTCTTGAGGTAGGCAACTATGGCTACACCTTC. Amino acid sequence: CASSIGLEVGNYGYTF. The chain employs TRBV19 and TRBJ1-2; D is undetermined. This CDR3 region has 16 residues. The germline gives CDR1 LNHDA, CDR2 SQIVND (reference sequence). Trimming stripped 3 bases from V and 2 bases from J, with 16 bases between. The full variable domain, with the rest looked up from reference TRBV19 and TRBJ1-2, is DGGITQSPKYLFRKEGQNVTLSCEQNLNHDAMYWYRQDPGQGLRLIYYSQIVNDFQKGDIAEGYSVSREKKESFPLTVTSAQKNPTAFYLCASSIGLEVGNYGYTFGSGTRLTVV.

The CDR3: CASSPHADRGNGGAFF. In DNA form, the CDR3 reads TGCGCCAGCAGCCCCCATGCGGACAGGGGGAATGGGGGAGCTTTCTTT. The chain has TRBV4-1 and TRBJ1-1; the match to TRBD1 covers 10 bases. The junction had 15 bases not matched to a gene; V was cut back by 4 bases and J by 10 bases. Germline CDR1 and CDR2: MGHRA and YSYEKL. The CDR3 totals 16 residues.